Included here is one T cell receptor beta chain sequence, with context. Its antigen is not identified. This CDR3 has 15 residues. Germline trimming cut 5 bases from V and 5 bases from J; bases unmatched to any gene: 14. In germline, CDR1 is SQVTM, CDR2 ANQGSEA. The sample is drawn from a study of blood T cells in healthy people across ages. Looking at the study overall: Using template switching, researchers captured about one barcoded beta molecule for each two T cells.

Study-wide results and limits: Naive CD4+ cells and diversity were both higher in long-lived donors than in aged donors.

PCR was performed a second time for about 6 to 12 cycles using a sample-barcoded 5' primer and a J-beta primer mix. TCRdb used MiXCR to reprocess the 5' RACE reads, holding one entry per CDR3 protein. The table includes over 450,000 distinct CDR3 sequences, 20% to 30% detected once. These same data were also listed under a study on T cells of mothers and their children. That work states: Each child contributed approximately 2.9 million TCR beta CDR3 reads, while each mother contributed over 9.5 million.

The rearrangement uses TRBV29-1 and TRBJ2-7, with 8 bases that match TRBD1. This TCR was recovered from a boy younger than 18 in good health. The source material was blood. The chain's CDR3 is CSVTIGQGIPHEQYF. The CDR3 DNA is TGCAGCGTTACCATAGGACAGGGAATTCCCCACGAGCAGTACTTC.